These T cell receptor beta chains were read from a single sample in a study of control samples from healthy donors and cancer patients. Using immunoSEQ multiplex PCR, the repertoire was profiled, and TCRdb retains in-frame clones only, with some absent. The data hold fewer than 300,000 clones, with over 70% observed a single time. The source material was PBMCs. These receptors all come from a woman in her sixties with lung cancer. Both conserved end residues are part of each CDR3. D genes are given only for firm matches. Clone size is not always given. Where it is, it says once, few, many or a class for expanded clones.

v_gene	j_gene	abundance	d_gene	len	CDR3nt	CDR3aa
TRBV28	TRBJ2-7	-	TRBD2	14	TGTGCCAGCAGCTCGACTAGCGGCTCCTACGAGCAGTACTTC	CASSSTSGSYEQYF
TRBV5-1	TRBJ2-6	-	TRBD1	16	TGCGCCAGCGGGACAGGGGGGTCTATTGGGGCCAACGTCCTGACTTTC	CASGTGGSIGANVLTF
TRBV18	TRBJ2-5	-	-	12	TGTGCCAGCTCACCAAAAGGAGAGACCCAGTACTTC	CASSPKGETQYF
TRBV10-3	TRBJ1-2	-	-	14	TGTGCCATCAGTCAGGACCTCGAAGGGTATGGCTACACCTTC	CAISQDLEGYGYTF
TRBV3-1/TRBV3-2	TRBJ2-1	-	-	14	TGTGCCAGCAGCCAGCATGGGGTTTACAATGAGCAGTTCTTC	CASSQHGVYNEQFF
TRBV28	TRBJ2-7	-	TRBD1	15	TGTGCCAGCAGTTTCCCCTACCTCCGGGACAGCGAGCAGTACTTC	CASSFPYLRDSEQYF
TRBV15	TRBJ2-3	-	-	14	TGTGCCACCAGCAGTACCCATCAGGGTGATACGCAGTATTTT	CATSSTHQGDTQYF
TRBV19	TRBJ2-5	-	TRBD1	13	TGTGCCAGTACCTCAGGGGGTAAAGAGACCCAGTACTTC	CASTSGGKETQYF
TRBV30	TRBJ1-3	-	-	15	TGTGCCTGGAGTGTACTTTCAGGGGCCAGGAACACCATATATTTT	CAWSVLSGARNTIYF
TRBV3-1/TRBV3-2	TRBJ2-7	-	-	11	TGTGCCAGCAGCCGACGATTCGAGCAGTACTTC	CASSRRFEQYF
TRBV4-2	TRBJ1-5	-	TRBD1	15	TGTGCCAGCAGCCAGGACGGACAGGAAGATCAGCCCCAGCATTTT	CASSQDGQEDQPQHF
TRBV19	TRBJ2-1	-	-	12	TGTGCCAGTAGTAATTTTCCCAATGAGCAGTTCTTC	CASSNFPNEQFF
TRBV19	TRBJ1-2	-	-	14	TGTGCCAGTCGGGAGAGGGTAGGGTGGAATGGCTACACCTTC	CASRERVGWNGYTF
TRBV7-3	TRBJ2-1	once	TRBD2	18	TGTGCCAGCAGCTTAACTGCGGGCCCTAGCGGGTGGGGCAATGAGCAGTTCTTC	CASSLTAGPSGWGNEQFF
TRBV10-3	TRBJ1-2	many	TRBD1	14	TGTGCCATCAGTGAGACAGGGGGCTCGGGTGGCTACACCTTC	CAISETGGSGGYTF
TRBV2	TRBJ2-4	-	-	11	TGTGCCAGCAGTGAAAGGACAAGGCTATTCTTC	CASSERTRLFF
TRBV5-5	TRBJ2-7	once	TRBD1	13	TGTGCCAGCAGATCAACAGGGGTCTACGAGCAGTACTTC	CASRSTGVYEQYF
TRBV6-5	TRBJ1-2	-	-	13	TGTGCCAGCAGTAACCCGTCTAACTATGGCTACACCTTC	CASSNPSNYGYTF
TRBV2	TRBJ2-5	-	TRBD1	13	TGTGCCAGCAACAGGGGGGCCACAGAGACCCAGTACTTC	CASNRGATETQYF
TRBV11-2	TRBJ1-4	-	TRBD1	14	TGTGCCAGCAGCTTAGTACAGGGGCGAGAAAAACTGTTTTTT	CASSLVQGREKLFF